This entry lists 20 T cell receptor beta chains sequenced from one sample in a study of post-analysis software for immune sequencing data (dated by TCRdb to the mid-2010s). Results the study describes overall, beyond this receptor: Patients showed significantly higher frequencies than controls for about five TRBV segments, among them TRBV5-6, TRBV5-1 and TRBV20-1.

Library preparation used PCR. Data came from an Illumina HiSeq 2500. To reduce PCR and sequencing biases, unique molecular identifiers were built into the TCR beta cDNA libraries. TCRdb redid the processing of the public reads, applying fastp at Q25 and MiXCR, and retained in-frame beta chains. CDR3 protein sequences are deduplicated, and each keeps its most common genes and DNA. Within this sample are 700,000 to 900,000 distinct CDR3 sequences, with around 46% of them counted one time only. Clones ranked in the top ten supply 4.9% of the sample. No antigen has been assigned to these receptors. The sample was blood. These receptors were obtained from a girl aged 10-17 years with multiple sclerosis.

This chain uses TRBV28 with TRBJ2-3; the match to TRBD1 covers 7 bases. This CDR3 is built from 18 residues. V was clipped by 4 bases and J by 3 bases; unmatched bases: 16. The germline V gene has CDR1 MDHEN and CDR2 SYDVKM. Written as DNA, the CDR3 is TGTGCCAGCAGTTACCTCCCCATCCGACAGGGTGTAACAGATACGCAGTATTTT. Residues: CASSYLPIRQGVTDTQYF.

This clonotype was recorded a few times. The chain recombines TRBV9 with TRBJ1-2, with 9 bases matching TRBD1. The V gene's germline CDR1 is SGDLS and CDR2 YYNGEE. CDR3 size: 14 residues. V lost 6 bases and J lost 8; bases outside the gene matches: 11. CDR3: CASNRPGTGFGYTF. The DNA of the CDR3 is TGTGCCAGCAATCGTCCCGGGACAGGGTTCGGCTACACCTTC.

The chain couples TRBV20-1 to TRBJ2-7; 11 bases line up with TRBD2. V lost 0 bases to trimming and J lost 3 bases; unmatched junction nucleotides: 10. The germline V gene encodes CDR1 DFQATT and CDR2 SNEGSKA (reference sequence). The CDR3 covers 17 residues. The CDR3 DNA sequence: TGCAGTGCTAGAGATTGGGCTAGCGGGAGGTTGGGCTACGAGCAGTACTTC. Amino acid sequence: CSARDWASGRLGYEQYF.

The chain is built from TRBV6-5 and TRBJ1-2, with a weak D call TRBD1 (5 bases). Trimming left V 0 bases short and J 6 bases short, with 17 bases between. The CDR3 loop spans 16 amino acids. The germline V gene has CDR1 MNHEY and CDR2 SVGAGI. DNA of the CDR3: TGTGCCAGCAGTTACTCGGGGGGACGGCAAGCGCATGGCTACACCTTC. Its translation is CASSYSGGRQAHGYTF.

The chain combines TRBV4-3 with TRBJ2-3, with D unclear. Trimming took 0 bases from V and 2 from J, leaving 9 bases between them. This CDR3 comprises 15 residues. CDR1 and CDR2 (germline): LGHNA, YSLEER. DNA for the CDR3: TGCGCCAGCAGCCAAGATAAGGTGAACACAGATACGCAGTATTTT. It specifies CASSQDKVNTDTQYF.

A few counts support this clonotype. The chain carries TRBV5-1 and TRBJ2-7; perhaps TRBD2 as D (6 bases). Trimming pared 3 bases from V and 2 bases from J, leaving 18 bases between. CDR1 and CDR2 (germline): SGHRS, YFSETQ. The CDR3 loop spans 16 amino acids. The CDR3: CASSSEIAASAYEQYF. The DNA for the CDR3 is TGCGCCAGCAGCTCCGAAATAGCGGCCTCCGCCTACGAGCAGTACTTC.

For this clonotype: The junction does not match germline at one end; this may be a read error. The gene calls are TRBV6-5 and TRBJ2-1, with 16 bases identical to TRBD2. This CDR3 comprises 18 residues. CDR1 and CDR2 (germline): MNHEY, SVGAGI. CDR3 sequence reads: CAGSNSGTSGGDYNEQFF. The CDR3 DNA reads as TGTGCCGGCAGTAACTCGGGGACTAGCGGGGGGGACTACAATGAGCAGTTCTTC.

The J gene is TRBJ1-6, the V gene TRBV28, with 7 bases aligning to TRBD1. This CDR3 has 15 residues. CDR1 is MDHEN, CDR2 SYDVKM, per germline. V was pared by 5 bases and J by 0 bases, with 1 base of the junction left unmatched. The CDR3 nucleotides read TGTGCCAGCAGTGGGGACAGCTCCTATAATTCACCCCTCCACTTT. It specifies CASSGDSSYNSPLHF.

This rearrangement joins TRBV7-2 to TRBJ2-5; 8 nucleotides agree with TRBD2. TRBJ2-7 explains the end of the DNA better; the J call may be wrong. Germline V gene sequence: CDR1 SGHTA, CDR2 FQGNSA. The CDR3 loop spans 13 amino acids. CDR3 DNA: TGTGCCAGCAGCTCGCCGGGACTAGGCGAGCAGTACTTC. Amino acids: CASSSPGLGEQYF.

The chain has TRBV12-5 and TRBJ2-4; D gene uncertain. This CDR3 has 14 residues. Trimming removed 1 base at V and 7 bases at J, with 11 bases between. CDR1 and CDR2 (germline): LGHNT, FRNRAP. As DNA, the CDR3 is TGTGCTAGTGGTTTGGACGGCCTCAATAACATTCAGTACTTC. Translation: CASGLDGLNNIQYF.

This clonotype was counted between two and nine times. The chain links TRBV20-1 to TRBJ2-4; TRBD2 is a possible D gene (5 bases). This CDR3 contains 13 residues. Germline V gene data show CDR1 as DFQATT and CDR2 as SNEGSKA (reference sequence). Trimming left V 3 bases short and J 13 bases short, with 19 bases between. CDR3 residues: CSASLRASGEQYF. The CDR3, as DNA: TGCAGTGCTAGCTTGCGGGCCTCCGGGGAGCAGTACTTC.

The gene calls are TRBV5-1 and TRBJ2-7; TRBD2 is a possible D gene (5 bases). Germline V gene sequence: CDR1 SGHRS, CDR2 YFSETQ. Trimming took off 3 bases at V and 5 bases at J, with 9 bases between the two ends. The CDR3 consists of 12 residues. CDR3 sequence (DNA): TGCGCCAGCAGCTCTTTACTAGACGAGCAGTACTTC. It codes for CASSSLLDEQYF.

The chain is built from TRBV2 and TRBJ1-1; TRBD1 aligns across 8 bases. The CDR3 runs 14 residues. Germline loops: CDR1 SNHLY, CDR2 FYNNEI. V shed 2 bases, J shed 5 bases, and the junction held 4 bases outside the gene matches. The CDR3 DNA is TGTGCCAGCAGTGAAACAGGGGGAAGGACTGAAGCTTTCTTT. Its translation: CASSETGGRTEAFF. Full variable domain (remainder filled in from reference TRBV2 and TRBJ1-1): EPEVTQTPSHQVTQMGQEVILRCVPISNHLYFYWYRQILGQKVEFLVSFYNNEISEKSEIFDDQFSVERPDGSNFTLKIRSTKLEDSAMYFCASSETGGRTEAFFGQGTRLTVV.

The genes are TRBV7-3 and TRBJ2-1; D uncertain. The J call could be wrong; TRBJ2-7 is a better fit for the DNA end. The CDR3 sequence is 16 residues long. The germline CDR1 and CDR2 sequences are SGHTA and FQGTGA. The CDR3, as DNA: TGTGCCAGCAGCTTATTCGCGGACCGCCCCTACAATGAGCAGTACTTC. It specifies CASSLFADRPYNEQYF.

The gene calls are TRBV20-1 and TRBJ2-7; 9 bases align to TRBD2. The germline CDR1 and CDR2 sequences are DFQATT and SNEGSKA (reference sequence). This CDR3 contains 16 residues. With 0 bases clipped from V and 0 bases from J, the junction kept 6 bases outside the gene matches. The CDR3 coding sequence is TGCAGTGCTAGAGATCCCAGCGGGAGGCACTCCTACGAGCAGTACTTC. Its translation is CSARDPSGRHSYEQYF.

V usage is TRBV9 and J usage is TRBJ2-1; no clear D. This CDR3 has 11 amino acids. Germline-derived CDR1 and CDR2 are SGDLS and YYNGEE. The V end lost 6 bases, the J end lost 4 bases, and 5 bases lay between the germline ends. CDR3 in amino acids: CASTLYNEQFF. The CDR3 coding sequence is TGTGCCAGCACCTTATACAATGAGCAGTTCTTC.

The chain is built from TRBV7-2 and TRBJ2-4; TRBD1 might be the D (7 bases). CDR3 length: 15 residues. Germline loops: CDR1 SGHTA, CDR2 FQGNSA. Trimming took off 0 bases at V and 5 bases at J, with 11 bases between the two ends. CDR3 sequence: CASSLAGGGQNIQYF. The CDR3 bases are TGTGCCAGCAGCTTAGCTGGAGGGGGCCAAAACATTCAGTACTTC.

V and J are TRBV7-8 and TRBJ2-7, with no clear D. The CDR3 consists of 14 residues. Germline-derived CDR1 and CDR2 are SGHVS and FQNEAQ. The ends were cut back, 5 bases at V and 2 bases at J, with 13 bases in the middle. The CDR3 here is CASSPRGATYEQYF. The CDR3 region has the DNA TGTGCCAGCAGCCCCCGAGGAGCAACCTACGAGCAGTACTTC.

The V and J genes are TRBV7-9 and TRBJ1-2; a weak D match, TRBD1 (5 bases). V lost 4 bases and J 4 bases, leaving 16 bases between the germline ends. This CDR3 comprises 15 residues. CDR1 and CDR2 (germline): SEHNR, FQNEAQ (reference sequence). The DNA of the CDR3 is TGTGCCAGCAGCTCCCGGACCTGGGGGAGCTATGGCTACACCTTC. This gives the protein CASSSRTWGSYGYTF.

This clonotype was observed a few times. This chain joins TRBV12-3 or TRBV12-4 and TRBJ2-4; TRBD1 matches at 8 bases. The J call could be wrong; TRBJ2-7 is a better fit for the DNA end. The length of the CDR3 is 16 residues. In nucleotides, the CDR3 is TGTGCCAGCAGTACCTCCGCGGACAGGGAACTGTACGAGCAGTACTTC. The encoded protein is CASSTSADRELYEQYF.